This TCR beta chain is drawn from a study of blood T cell repertoires in COVID-19 (dated by TCRdb to 2020 to 2021). Regarding the complete study: Samples covering the acute and convalescent phases of COVID-19 were provided by collaborators in the United States, Italy and Spain. The material from the prospective study consisted of cDNA or gDNA derived from T cells, B-cell-depleted T cells, or PBMCs. The dataset comprised deeply sampled blood TCRbeta repertoires from subjects exposed to, actively infected with, or recovered from COVID-19. A freely available public database, intended as a resource for researchers studying the immune response to SARS-CoV-2, is where the repertoires were released. The samples were drawn from the first 160 participants of the ongoing ImmuneRACE study and from 1,254 subjects provided by 6 global collaborators. Sample metadata almost always included a de-identified subject ID, COVID-19 status, age in years and sex. Where available, HLA class I and class II types were taken from metadata supplied by the sample provider and were not determined by assay-based typing. The research as a whole found: Clinical and demographic metadata were provided uncurated, with the amount varying by source and participant.

Collaborating institutions collected whole blood in K2EDTA tubes following their own protocols. For TCRbeta analysis, collaborators shipped samples in one of three forms: frozen whole blood, isolated PBMCs, or DNA extracted from either of those sample types. The immunoSEQ Assay, a bias-controlled multiplex PCR, was used to amplify TCRbeta CDR3 regions from genomic DNA. On the study's bioinformatics: Within the assay, amplification of reference gene primers was used to estimate how many nucleated cells each sample contained. To quantify the absolute abundance of each unique TCRbeta CDR3 rearrangement, sequence reads were collapsed and filtered. Productive Simpson clonality was computed per sample as the square root of Simpson's diversity index over productive rearrangements. This immuneACCESS table, as held by TCRdb, lists in-frame sequences with V and J called but not all clones. Of the missing ones, under half trace to an unresolved V gene in checked studies; the others have no known cause. The DNA gave D and trimming, while V, J and clone size come from that table. The sample has a few hundred thousand clones on record, 85% of them singletons. The ten largest account for 3.5% to 4% of the sample.

Reading the germline V gene gives CDR1 MNHEY and CDR2 SVGAGI. Including the terminal cysteine and phenylalanine, the CDR3 comprises 14 residues. The read is trimmed to its CDR3 DNA, 42 bases read in frame from base 1. Relative to germline, V is missing 5 bases and J is missing 6 bases, with 10 bases of the junction outside any gene match. On this clone: It has no known antigen specificity. No much larger clone is present one base from it, and per-base qualities are unavailable.

The chain was built from TRBV6-5 and TRBJ2-7; 7 of the junction bases match TRBD2. This TCR was recovered from a woman aged 18-29 years with acute or convalescent COVID-19. Specimen: peripheral blood. The DNA reads as follows: TGTGCCAGCAGTCTTGGGGGACCGGGGGGCGAGCAGTACTTC. Its translation reads: CASSLGGPGGEQYF.